The 31 T cell receptor beta chains below all came from one sample that was sequenced in a study of spatial heterogeneity in lung cancer. Findings and caveats of the study: Expanded alpha and beta TCR counts within tumors tracked tumor mutation counts.

Time point in this sample: sample taken at primary tumor resection. TCRdb redid the calling of the 5' RACE reads with MiXCR, one entry per CDR3 protein. The table shows around 18,000 distinct CDR3 sequences, with 9.5% to 10% occurring only once. No cognate antigen is known for these TCRs. The material sequenced was lung tumor tissue, taken at surgery. The receptors come from a female donor with early-stage non-small cell lung cancer.

This clonotype was recorded a few times. Since the library was made to target alpha chains, this beta chain is a stray read and its abundance is not meaningful. This chain connects TRBV5-1 to TRBJ1-5, with D hard to call. CDR3 length: 13 residues. Between the trimmed V and J ends, which lost 0 bases and 5 bases, there was a span of 6 bases. Germline V gene sequence: CDR1 SGHRS, CDR2 YFSETQ. The CDR3 DNA sequence: TGCGCCAGCAGCTTGGAACGGGATCAGCCCCAGCATTTT. Encoded protein: CASSLERDQPQHF.

With regard to this clonotype: This beta chain is off target for a library built for alpha chains, so its abundance means little. The chain couples TRBV20-1 to TRBJ1-1; possible D gene TRBD1, 6 bases. Germline assignment: CDR1 DFQATT and CDR2 SNEGSKA (reference sequence). V was clipped by 6 bases and J by 1 base, with 15 bases between them. This CDR3 is 14 amino acids long. CDR3 region: CSALDRRGNTEAFF. CDR3 DNA: TGCAGTGCCCTTGACAGGAGGGGGAACACTGAAGCTTTCTTT.

This clonotype was seen a few times. This beta chain lies outside the target of a library built for alpha chains; its clone size means little. This chain connects TRBV9 to TRBJ2-5, with TRBD2 matching 9 bases. The CDR3 covers 18 residues. Germline CDR1 SGDLS, CDR2 YYNGEE. The trim removed 4 bases at V and 3 bases at J, leaving 16 bases unmatched. The CDR3 spells CASSLFGGTGTSKETQYF. The CDR3 bases are TGTGCCAGCAGCTTGTTTGGGGGCACCGGGACTAGCAAAGAGACCCAGTACTTC.

As for this clonotype: The library was designed around alpha chains, so this beta chain is a stray read whose abundance carries little weight. The V and J genes are TRBV2 and TRBJ1-5; no firm D call. CDR3 length equals 13 residues. Per germline, CDR1 SNHLY and CDR2 FYNNEI. V lost 7 bases and J 2 bases, leaving 9 bases between the germline ends. CDR3 in DNA: TGTGCCAGCAACGGCGGGGGCAATCAGCCCCAGCATTTT. It encodes CASNGGGNQPQHF.

This clonotype was picked up many times. In a library made to pick up alpha chains, this beta chain is a stray read with a size that means little. The rearrangement links TRBV20-1 to TRBJ2-1, with 10 bases that match TRBD2. The CDR3 has 16 amino acids. The germline V gene encodes CDR1 DFQATT and CDR2 SNEGSKA (reference sequence). CDR3 in DNA: TGCAGCACCCTCAAGTGGGAAGCGGGGGGGAACAATGAGCAGTTCTTC. This gives the protein CSTLKWEAGGNNEQFF.

This clonotype appeared a few times. A library prepared for alpha chains yielded this beta chain as an off-target read; its size is of little meaning. The gene calls are TRBV3-1 and TRBJ1-4; D might be TRBD1 (5 bases). CDR1 is LGHDT and CDR2 is YNNKEL in the germline V gene (reference sequence). Trimming pared 3 bases from V and 2 bases from J, leaving 10 bases between. This CDR3 is built from 15 residues. This CDR3 reads CASSQARGTNEKLFF. Here the CDR3 DNA reads TGTGCCAGCAGCCAGGCGCGGGGCACTAATGAAAAACTGTTTTTT.

This clonotype appeared a few times. Since the library was made to target alpha chains, this beta chain is a stray read and its abundance is not meaningful. V is TRBV5-6 and J is TRBJ2-1, with D perhaps matching TRBD1 (7 bases). Trimming stripped 1 base from V and 6 bases from J, with 17 bases between. From germline, CDR1 is SGHDT and CDR2 YYEEEE. This CDR3 region has 16 residues. CDR3 DNA sequence: TGTGCCAGCAGCTTGAAGGTGGAGGGGGCGATCAATGAGCAGTTCTTC. Translated, it gives CASSLKVEGAINEQFF.

This clonotype was counted at least ten times. For a library built for alpha chains, this beta chain is a stray read; little rests on its size. J is TRBJ2-2 and V is TRBV9, with D perhaps matching TRBD2 (5 bases). CDR3 size: 14 residues. Trimming took 4 bases from V and 5 from J, leaving 12 bases between them. Germline V gene lookup returns CDR1 SGDLS and CDR2 YYNGEE. The CDR3 DNA reads as TGTGCCAGCAGCTTAGAGGGCCTTACCGGGGAGCTGTTTTTT. It is translated as CASSLEGLTGELFF.

In regard to this clonotype: A much larger clone differs from this one at a single base, so this may be a read error. In a library made to pick up alpha chains, this beta chain is a stray read with a size that means little. The chain combines TRBV20-1 with TRBJ1-4, with D unclear. This CDR3 contains 13 residues. Germline V gene lookup returns CDR1 DFQATT and CDR2 SNEGSKA (reference sequence). This CDR3 reads CSAPETTNEKLSF. As DNA, the CDR3 is TGCAGTGCCCCGGAAACAACTAATGAAAAACTGTCTTTT.

This clonotype was detected many times. This beta chain represents an off-target read in a library built for alpha chains; its size is of limited meaning. This chain connects TRBV7-8 to TRBJ2-2; D uncertain. Trimming took off 5 bases at V and 5 bases at J, with 27 bases between the two ends. Germline assignment: CDR1 SGHVS and CDR2 FQNEAQ. CDR3 length: 19 amino acids. In DNA, the CDR3 is TGTGCCAGCAGCCCACAAGGGTTGGGTAGAGCTCTTGGGACCGGGGAGCTGTTTTTT. Translation gives CASSPQGLGRALGTGELFF.

Ten or more counts support this clonotype. This beta chain appears as a stray read in a library generated for alpha chains; its size is not informative. The chain employs TRBV20-1 and TRBJ1-2; D gene unclear. V was trimmed by 3 bases and J by 0 bases, leaving 14 bases between them. Germline CDR1 is DFQATT and CDR2 is SNEGSKA (reference sequence). This CDR3 has 15 residues. CDR3 region: CSASAPRGSNYGYTF. The CDR3 bases are TGCAGTGCTAGCGCTCCCCGGGGATCTAACTATGGCTACACCTTC.

This clonotype was recorded many times. The library was designed around alpha chains, so this beta chain is a stray read whose abundance carries little weight. The chain links TRBV12-3 or TRBV12-4 to TRBJ1-4; weak D call: TRBD1 (5 bases). This CDR3 is built from 14 residues. V was trimmed by 8 bases and J by 7 bases, leaving 17 bases between them. CDR3 sequence (DNA): TGTGCCAGCGGGGGAGGCCCGATGCGTGAAAAACTGTTTTTT. Its translation is CASGGGPMREKLFF.

Worth noting for this clonotype: A library prepared for alpha chains yielded this beta chain as an off-target read; its size is of little meaning. The rearrangement links TRBV4-3 to TRBJ2-3; 7 bases map to TRBD2. Trimming took 1 base from V and 2 from J; bases not matched to a gene: 12. CDR1 is LGHNA and CDR2 is YSLEER in the germline V gene. This CDR3 has 18 amino acids. The CDR3 reads CASSQASSGAGYTDTQYF. For the CDR3, the DNA is TGCGCCAGCAGCCAAGCCTCTTCCGGAGCGGGATACACAGATACGCAGTATTTT.

This clonotype was observed a few times. In a library made to pick up alpha chains, this beta chain is a stray read with a size that means little. CDR3 protein: CSARNPGETNTEAFF. Written as DNA, the CDR3 is TGCAGTGCTAGAAACCCCGGGGAAACGAACACTGAAGCTTTCTTT. The rearrangement links TRBV20-1 to TRBJ1-1; unclear D gene. The germline gives CDR1 DFQATT, CDR2 SNEGSKA (reference sequence). The CDR3 sequence is 15 residues long. With 2 bases removed from V and 1 base from J, the gap between germline ends came to 14 bases.

This clonotype has only a few counts. Since the library was made to target alpha chains, this beta chain is a stray read and its abundance is not meaningful. The rearrangement joins TRBV14 to TRBJ2-3; D unresolved. Trimming removed 1 base at V and 1 base at J, with 6 bases between. The CDR3 contains 14 residues. From germline, CDR1 is SGHDN and CDR2 FVKESK. CDR3 region: CASSQGQRTDTQYF. CDR3 sequence (DNA): TGTGCCAGCAGCCAAGGCCAGCGCACAGATACGCAGTATTTT.

This clonotype was counted between two and nine times. With the library built for alpha chains, this beta chain is off target and its frequency is not meaningful. The DNA for the CDR3 is TGTGCCAGCAGCGGCGCGACAAGGGGGTATTCACCCCTCCACTTT. This encodes CASSGATRGYSPLHF. The chain uses TRBV5-6 and TRBJ1-6, with a weak D call TRBD1 (6 bases). Between the trimmed V and J ends, which lost 4 bases and 8 bases, there was a span of 16 bases. CDR1 is SGHDT and CDR2 is YYEEEE in the germline V gene. The CDR3 loop spans 15 amino acids.

Points on this clonotype: This beta chain is an unintended read in a library built for alpha chains; its size means little. The chain couples TRBV12-3 or TRBV12-4 to TRBJ1-5; 11 nucleotides align to TRBD1. The ends lost 5 bases at V and 6 bases at J; junction bases unmatched: 9. The CDR3 sequence is 16 residues long. The DNA of the CDR3 is TGTGCCAGCAGTCCCCGGGACAGGGGGTCAAGTCAGCCCCAGCATTTT. Translated: CASSPRDRGSSQPQHF.

This clonotype has at least ten counts. The library was prepared for alpha chains; this beta chain is a stray read, so its frequency means little. The rearrangement joins TRBV5-4 to TRBJ2-4; perhaps TRBD1 as D (5 bases). Trimming cost V 0 bases and J 2 bases, with 6 bases left between them. CDR3 length equals 14 residues. CDR1 SGHNT and CDR2 YYREEE come from the germline V gene (reference sequence). Here the CDR3 reads CASSLEGTKNIQYF. The CDR3, as DNA: TGTGCCAGCAGCTTGGAGGGGACCAAAAACATTCAGTACTTC. Looking up the rest from reference TRBV5-4 and TRBJ2-4 gives the full variable domain: ETGVTQSPTHLIKTRGQQVTLRCSSQSGHNTVSWYQQALGQGPQFIFQYYREEENGRGNFPPRFSGLQFPNYSSELNVNALELDDSALYLCASSLEGTKNIQYFGAGTRLSVL.

A remark on this clonotype: Little can be read into the size of this beta chain, an off-target read in a library designed for alpha chains. The chain recombines TRBV28 with TRBJ2-7, with 11 bases aligning to TRBD1. The germline V gene has CDR1 MDHEN and CDR2 SYDVKM. This CDR3 is 15 amino acids long. Germline trimming cut 5 bases from V and 2 bases from J; bases unmatched to any gene: 5. The CDR3 is CASSGQGAGAYEQYF. The CDR3 DNA reads TGTGCCAGCAGTGGACAGGGGGCTGGTGCCTACGAGCAGTACTTC. Full variable domain (remainder filled in from reference TRBV28 and TRBJ2-7): DVKVTQSSRYLVKRTGEKVFLECVQDMDHENMFWYRQDPGLGLRLIYFSYDVKMKEKGDIPEGYSVSREKKERFSLILESASTNQTSMYLCASSGQGAGAYEQYFGPGTRLTVT.

About this clonotype itself: This beta chain is an off-target read within a library intended for alpha chains, so its frequency means little. V gene TRBV10-3 combines with J gene TRBJ2-3; 11 bases align to TRBD2. V gave up 8 bases and J gave up 7 bases; unmatched junction bases: 14. Germline V CDR1 and CDR2: ENHRY, SYGVKD. There are 16 residues in the CDR3. Written as DNA, the CDR3 is TGTGCCATCGGATTCGGGACTAGCGGTGACCCGAATACGCAGTATTTT. It codes for CAIGFGTSGDPNTQYF.

This clonotype was observed a handful of times. With the library built for alpha chains, this beta chain is off target and its frequency is not meaningful. The chain joins TRBV5-4 to TRBJ2-5, with 7 bases lining up with TRBD1. The trim removed 1 base at V and 4 bases at J, leaving 1 base unmatched. This CDR3 is 13 amino acids long. The germline CDR1 and CDR2 sequences are SGHNT and YYREEE (reference sequence). DNA of the CDR3: TGTGCCAGCAGCTTGTACAGGGGAGAGACCCAGTACTTC. Translating gives CASSLYRGETQYF.

This clonotype was detected many times. This beta chain is an unintended read in a library built for alpha chains; its size means little. CDR3 sequence reads: CASSLKASYNSPLHF. The CDR3 DNA is TGTGCCAGCAGCTTAAAGGCCTCCTATAATTCACCCCTCCACTTT. The V call is TRBV7-3, the J call TRBJ1-6; D is uncertain. The CDR3 has 15 residues. The V gene's germline CDR1 is SGHTA and CDR2 FQGTGA. V lost 1 base, J lost 0 bases, and 4 bases lay in between.

This clonotype showed up many times. This beta chain slipped into a library made for alpha chains as a stray read, so its size is not meaningful. The V and J genes are TRBV5-1 and TRBJ1-2; D unclear. The CDR3 totals 12 residues. The V end lost 0 bases, the J end lost 2 bases, and 2 bases lay between the germline ends. Looked up from germline, CDR1 is SGHRS and CDR2 is YFSETQ. The CDR3: CASSLANYGYTF. In DNA, the CDR3 is TGCGCCAGCAGCTTGGCCAACTATGGCTACACCTTC. The complete variable domain, with remaining parts taken from reference TRBV5-1 and TRBJ1-2, reads KAGVTQTPRYLIKTRGQQVTLSCSPISGHRSVSWYQQTPGQGLQFLFEYFSETQRNKGNFPGRFSGRQFSNSRSEMNVSTLELGDSALYLCASSLANYGYTFGSGTRLTVV.

This clonotype was counted a few times. This beta chain appears as a stray read in a library generated for alpha chains; its size is not informative. V gene TRBV28 combines with J gene TRBJ1-3, with D perhaps TRBD1 (6 bases). CDR3 length equals 16 residues. Germline loops: CDR1 MDHEN, CDR2 SYDVKM. V was trimmed by 3 bases and J by 6 bases, leaving 18 bases between them. The CDR3 DNA follows: TGTGCCAGCAGTTTTATATTAGGCAGGGGAGAAAACACCATATATTTT. Its translation is CASSFILGRGENTIYF.

In its sample, this clonotype was seen many times. Since it is a stray read in a library aimed at alpha chains, this beta chain has a size that is not meaningful. V gene TRBV15 combines with J gene TRBJ2-5; 7 positions match TRBD1. The germline V gene has CDR1 LNHNV and CDR2 YYDKDF (reference sequence). V shed 5 bases and J 5 bases; nucleotides not matched to a gene: 5. CDR3 length: 13 residues. The CDR3 spells CATSDRDGETQYF. In DNA form, the CDR3 reads TGTGCCACCAGCGACAGGGATGGCGAGACCCAGTACTTC.

In the case of this clonotype: Because this beta chain is a stray read in a library intended to capture alpha chains, its abundance should not be given much weight. CDR3 DNA sequence: TGTGCCAGCAGCCTACGGAGGGACACTGAAGCTTTCTTT. Protein product: CASSLRRDTEAFF. The chain carries TRBV27 and TRBJ1-1; D gene unclear. The length of the CDR3 is 13 residues. Trimming took off 6 bases at V and 3 bases at J, with 11 bases between the two ends. Germline lookup yields CDR1 MNHEY and CDR2 SMNVEV (reference sequence).

This clonotype was seen at least ten times. With the library built for alpha chains, this beta chain is off target and its frequency is not meaningful. V is TRBV10-3 and J is TRBJ1-1; D remains ambiguous. V lost 4 bases and J lost 2, with 11 bases in between. The CDR3 totals 14 residues. Looked up from germline, CDR1 is ENHRY and CDR2 is SYGVKD. The CDR3 nucleotides are TGTGCCATCAGTGCTACCGATACAAACACTGAAGCTTTCTTT. Protein sequence: CAISATDTNTEAFF.

This clonotype was seen repeatedly, ten times or more. This beta chain is an off-target read within a library intended for alpha chains, so its frequency means little. V gene TRBV11-2 combines with J gene TRBJ1-1; D remains unclear. The CDR3 runs to 15 residues. Per the germline V gene, CDR1 is SGHAT and CDR2 is FQNNGV. V was shortened by 4 bases and J by 5 bases, with 17 bases between the two germline ends. The CDR3: CASSSQPGQATEAFF. The CDR3 bases are TGTGCCAGCAGCTCACAACCGGGCCAGGCGACTGAAGCTTTCTTT.

This clonotype has at least ten counts. This beta chain is an unintended read in a library built for alpha chains; its size means little. The V and J genes are TRBV7-9 and TRBJ2-7; a weak D match, TRBD2 (5 bases). This CDR3 spans 16 amino acids. V was clipped by 0 bases and J by 0 bases, with 12 bases between them. Germline CDR1 and CDR2: SEHNR and FQNEAQ (reference sequence). CDR3 DNA: TGTGCCAGCAGCTTAGCGGCAGCGGCCAGCTCCTACGAGCAGTACTTC. Translated, it gives CASSLAAAASSYEQYF.

Notes on this clonotype: The size of this beta chain means little, since it is a stray read in a library made for alpha chains. The chain has TRBV12-3 or TRBV12-4 and TRBJ2-4; the match to TRBD1 covers 10 bases. Trimming took 6 bases from V and 15 from J; bases not matched to a gene: 11. CDR3 length: 13 amino acids. The CDR3 bases are TGTGCCAGCAGCCACACCCTCCGGGACAGGGGGTACTTC. As protein: CASSHTLRDRGYF.

This clonotype is medium-sized (0.01 to 0.1%) in the sample. Because this beta chain is a stray read in a library intended to capture alpha chains, its abundance should not be given much weight. This chain joins TRBV29-1 and TRBJ2-7; D is unclear. In germline, CDR1 is SQVTM, CDR2 ANQGSEA. V was pared by 5 bases and J by 3 bases, with 8 bases between. This CDR3 is 11 amino acids long. The CDR3 here is CSVYLNYEQYF. CDR3 nucleotide sequence: TGCAGCGTTTACCTAAACTACGAGCAGTACTTC.